The 27 T cell receptor beta chains below all came from one sample that was sequenced in a study of blood T cells in healthy people across ages. Primers used in a second PCR of roughly 7 to 11 cycles were a sample-barcoded 5' primer and a J-beta primer mix. Each CDR3 protein is one row after TCRdb ran MiXCR on the 5' RACE reads. The data hold 1 million or so distinct CDR3 sequences, with around 43% observed a single time. The sequenced sample was blood. These receptors all come from a woman in her sixties in good health.

The chain couples TRBV5-1 to TRBJ2-5; D uncertain. Germline V lookup: CDR1 SGHRS, CDR2 YFSETQ. The ends were cut back, 1 base at V and 0 bases at J, with 7 bases in the middle. There are 14 residues in the CDR3. The CDR3 nucleotides read TGCGCCAGCAGCTTGACACCGTACCAAGAGACCCAGTACTTC. It codes for CASSLTPYQETQYF.

This clonotype was counted a few times. The rearrangement joins TRBV5-1 to TRBJ2-3, with D perhaps matching TRBD2 (6 bases). Germline-derived CDR1 and CDR2 are SGHRS and YFSETQ. V was clipped by 0 bases and J by 3 bases, with 8 bases between them. The CDR3 loop spans 14 amino acids. This chain's CDR3 is CASSLALATDTQYF. The CDR3 DNA sequence: TGCGCCAGCAGCTTGGCCCTAGCGACAGATACGCAGTATTTT.

This clonotype was counted a few times. This chain connects TRBV7-9 to TRBJ2-5; D remains unclear. The CDR3 is made up of 14 amino acids. CDR1 and CDR2 from the germline V gene are SEHNR and FQNEAQ (reference sequence). Between the trimmed V and J ends, which lost 1 base and 5 bases, there was a span of 11 bases. The CDR3 sequence is CASSLVRAAETQYF. The CDR3 DNA follows: TGTGCCAGCAGCTTAGTTCGGGCGGCGGAGACCCAGTACTTC.

The sample holds many counts of this clonotype. J is TRBJ2-5 and V is TRBV12-3 or TRBV12-4; 8 bases are shared with TRBD1. After removal of 6 bases from V and 5 bases from J, the junction contained 11 bases not matched to a gene. This CDR3 is built from 15 residues. CDR3 amino acids: CASSRGQVLGETQYF. The CDR3 bases are TGTGCCAGCAGCCGGGGACAGGTCTTGGGGGAGACCCAGTACTTC.

The CDR3 spells CASRIAGGPGEQYF. CDR3 nucleotides: TGTGCCAGCAGGATAGCGGGAGGGCCAGGGGAGCAGTACTTC. The chain uses TRBV2 and TRBJ2-7; TRBD2 matches at 11 bases. The V gene end was trimmed by 6 bases and the J gene end by 7 bases; junction bases not matched to a gene: 8. The germline gives CDR1 SNHLY, CDR2 FYNNEI. The CDR3 sequence is 14 residues long. Full variable domain (remainder filled in from reference TRBV2 and TRBJ2-7): EPEVTQTPSHQVTQMGQEVILRCVPISNHLYFYWYRQILGQKVEFLVSFYNNEISEKSEIFDDQFSVERPDGSNFTLKIRSTKLEDSAMYFCASRIAGGPGEQYFGPGTRLTVT.

This chain uses TRBV6-5 with TRBJ2-2; D call uncertain. The CDR3 has 14 amino acids. Germline V CDR1 and CDR2: MNHEY, SVGAGI. Trimming removed 6 bases at V and 4 bases at J, with 12 bases between. The CDR3 region has the DNA TGTGCCAGCAGGCCCCAGACGACCACCGGGGAGCTGTTTTTT. This sequence encodes CASRPQTTTGELFF.

V is TRBV5-1 and J is TRBJ2-7, with TRBD1 matching over 10 bases. Judging by the DNA end, TRBJ2-5 fits better; the J call may be wrong. The CDR3 runs 15 residues. Per germline, CDR1 SGHRS and CDR2 YFSETQ. CDR3 amino acids: CASTQGAGQGKTQYF. DNA for the CDR3: TGCGCCAGCACCCAAGGAGCGGGACAGGGGAAGACCCAGTACTTC.

This chain connects TRBV29-1 to TRBJ2-5; no clear D gene. Trimming cost V 3 bases and J 2 bases, with 13 bases left between them. The CDR3 totals 14 residues. The germline CDR1 and CDR2 sequences are SQVTM and ANQGSEA. The CDR3 bases are TGCAGCGTTGATAGGGCAGGAACGCAAGAGACCCAGTACTTC. Translation gives CSVDRAGTQETQYF.

This clonotype was seen a single time. V gene TRBV25-1 combines with J gene TRBJ1-4, with D perhaps matching TRBD1 (5 bases). Germline CDR1 is MGHDK and CDR2 is SYGVNS. Trimming left V 1 base short and J 4 bases short, with 10 bases between. The CDR3 is 15 residues long. CDR3 bases: TGTGCCAGCAGTGAATGGGGGTCGAGTAATGAAAAACTGTTTTTT. It is translated as CASSEWGSSNEKLFF.

This chain joins TRBV3-1 and TRBJ2-5; no clear D gene. V gave up 0 bases and J gave up 4 bases, with 12 bases separating them. CDR3 length: 15 residues. Germline CDR1 is LGHDT and CDR2 is YNNKEL (reference sequence). CDR3 nucleotide sequence: TGTGCCAGCAGCCAAGATCGACTGCTCCTAGAGACCCAGTACTTC. Protein: CASSQDRLLLETQYF.

The chain is built from TRBV3-1 and TRBJ2-7; TRBD2 is a possible D gene (6 bases). TRBJ2-5 matches the DNA end more closely, so the J call is doubtful. Germline V lookup: CDR1 LGHDT, CDR2 YNNKEL (reference sequence). This CDR3 has 15 residues. Here the CDR3 DNA reads TGTGCCAGCAGACGAATTCCGGGAGTTGGAGAGACCCAGTACTTC. Residues: CASRRIPGVGETQYF.

V is TRBV9 and J is TRBJ2-3, with 9 bases lining up with TRBD2. This CDR3 comprises 15 residues. Looked up from germline, CDR1 is SGDLS and CDR2 is YYNGEE. J lost 6 bases, V lost 0 bases, and 5 bases had no gene match. In nucleotides, the CDR3 is TGTGCCAGCAGCGTAGTAGGACTAGCGACGGATACGCAGTATTTT. This translates into CASSVVGLATDTQYF.

The gene calls are TRBV19 and TRBJ1-5; D gene ambiguous. CDR1 is LNHDA and CDR2 is SQIVND in the germline V gene (reference sequence). This CDR3 has 12 amino acids. The ends were cut back, 8 bases at V and 8 bases at J, with 13 bases in the middle. The CDR3 region is CASQYSGEPQHF. The CDR3 nucleotides are TGTGCCAGTCAATACTCCGGGGAGCCCCAGCATTTT. The entire variable domain, with the rest obtained from reference TRBV19 and TRBJ1-5, is as follows: DGGITQSPKYLFRKEGQNVTLSCEQNLNHDAMYWYRQDPGQGLRLIYYSQIVNDFQKGDIAEGYSVSREKKESFPLTVTSAQKNPTAFYLCASQYSGEPQHFGDGTRLSIL.

Only a few counts were recorded for this clonotype. The chain is built from TRBV10-3 and TRBJ1-4; D remains ambiguous. CDR3 length: 14 residues. The ends were cut back, 6 bases at V and 2 bases at J, with 10 bases in the middle. Germline assignment: CDR1 ENHRY and CDR2 SYGVKD. CDR3 sequence (DNA): TGTGCCATCAGAGGAGATTCGACTAATGAAAAACTGTTTTTT. This codes for CAIRGDSTNEKLFF.

This chain links TRBV9 with TRBJ1-2; TRBD1 might be the D (6 bases). Per the germline V gene, CDR1 is SGDLS and CDR2 is YYNGEE. Trimming stripped 3 bases from V and 7 bases from J, with 13 bases between. The CDR3 has 13 residues. CDR3 amino acids: CASSGQGMGGYTF. As DNA, the CDR3 is TGTGCCAGCAGCGGCCAGGGGATGGGTGGCTACACCTTC.

This clonotype has just a few counts. V gene TRBV20-1 combines with J gene TRBJ1-4, with no clear D. V was shortened by 5 bases and J by 3 bases, with 22 bases between the two germline ends. The CDR3 covers 17 residues. Germline V gene sequence: CDR1 DFQATT, CDR2 SNEGSKA (reference sequence). This CDR3 is CSAGRTSGSLANEKLFF. The CDR3 bases are TGCAGTGCTGGGAGGACTAGTGGGTCGCTAGCTAATGAAAAACTGTTTTTT.

This clonotype has a handful of counts. The V call is TRBV12-3 or TRBV12-4, the J call TRBJ2-7; D is possibly TRBD2 (6 bases). Trimming stripped 6 bases from V and 3 bases from J, with 18 bases between. The CDR3 is 15 amino acids. CDR3 bases: TGTGCCAGCAGCTCCCCGGGACTCAGAGGCTACGAGCAGTACTTC. It encodes CASSSPGLRGYEQYF.

The V and J genes are TRBV6-6 and TRBJ2-5; the match to TRBD1 covers 8 bases. The germline V gene encodes CDR1 MNHNY and CDR2 SVGAGI (reference sequence). This CDR3 is built from 17 residues. V lost 2 bases, J lost 4 bases, and 12 bases stayed unmatched. The CDR3 spells CASSYGLGAGGVETQYF. The CDR3 DNA is TGTGCCAGCAGTTACGGCCTTGGGGCAGGGGGCGTAGAGACCCAGTACTTC.

Only a few counts were recorded for this clonotype. The chain combines TRBV7-9 with TRBJ2-1, with TRBD2 matching over 9 bases. V dropped 5 bases and J dropped 4; count of bases not matched to a gene: 3. The CDR3 is 14 amino acids. The germline CDR1 and CDR2 sequences are SEHNR and FQNEAQ (reference sequence). CDR3 sequence: CASSMTSGYNEQFF. CDR3 DNA sequence: TGTGCCAGCAGCATGACTAGCGGATACAATGAGCAGTTCTTC.

This clonotype turned up a few times. This CDR3 reads CSVTRLSYNEQFF. DNA of the CDR3: TGCAGCGTAACAAGATTATCCTACAATGAGCAGTTCTTC. V usage is TRBV29-1 and J usage is TRBJ2-1, with D uncertain. The CDR3 runs to 13 residues. The V and J ends lost 6 bases and 1 base respectively, with 10 bases between them. Germline V lookup: CDR1 SQVTM, CDR2 ANQGSEA.

The chain links TRBV2 to TRBJ2-4, with D possibly matching TRBD1 (5 bases). Trimming shortened V by 7 bases and J by 4 bases, and 17 bases separated the two germline ends. The CDR3 is 15 residues long. CDR1 and CDR2 from the germline V gene are SNHLY and FYNNEI. The CDR3 coding sequence is TGTGCCAGCACCCAGCACGGGCCAGGGAAAAACATTCAGTACTTC. This encodes CASTQHGPGKNIQYF.

The genes are TRBV6-5 and TRBJ2-7; TRBD2 matches at 7 bases. The trim removed 4 bases at V and 1 base at J, leaving 10 bases unmatched. The germline V gene has CDR1 MNHEY and CDR2 SVGAGI. The CDR3 spans 16 residues. The chain's CDR3 is CASSWGGAGVSYEQYF. The CDR3 bases are TGTGCCAGCAGTTGGGGTGGGGCGGGAGTTTCCTACGAGCAGTACTTC.

V is TRBV2 and J is TRBJ1-4; 9 nucleotides align to TRBD1. The CDR3 runs to 14 residues. Germline assignment: CDR1 SNHLY and CDR2 FYNNEI. J gave up 8 bases and V 6 bases, and 7 bases lay outside the gene matches. The CDR3 region is CASSVTGGYEKLFF. CDR3 nucleotides: TGTGCCAGCAGCGTAACAGGGGGCTACGAAAAACTGTTTTTT.

The V gene is TRBV7-2, the J gene TRBJ2-1, with D perhaps TRBD2 (5 bases). The V gene lost 3 bases and the J gene lost 8 bases, with 11 bases spanning the gap. In germline, CDR1 is SGHTA, CDR2 FQGNSA. This CDR3 has 13 amino acids. The CDR3 is CASSFSGVDEQFF. CDR3 in DNA: TGTGCCAGCAGCTTCTCCGGGGTGGATGAGCAGTTCTTC.

For this clonotype: A junction boundary mismatches the germline segment, possibly from a read error. This chain joins TRBV10-3 and TRBJ2-1; 13 bases are a match to TRBD2. The CDR3 covers 17 residues. Germline V CDR1 and CDR2: ENHRY, SYGVKD. Here the CDR3 reads CAISESGTSGTYNGQFF. The CDR3 region has the DNA TGTGCCATCAGTGAGTCCGGGACTAGCGGGACGTACAATGGGCAGTTCTTC.

There are a few counts of this clonotype. The rearrangement joins TRBV27 to TRBJ2-7; D is tentatively TRBD1 or TRBD2 (6 bases each). Germline-derived CDR1 and CDR2 are MNHEY and SMNVEV (reference sequence). CDR3 size: 14 residues. The V end lost 2 bases, the J end lost 6 bases, and 14 bases lay between the germline ends. CDR3: CASSLGGPRGEQYF. Here the CDR3 DNA reads TGTGCCAGCAGTTTAGGGGGGCCACGCGGCGAGCAGTACTTC.

This clonotype was counted a few times. The DNA for the CDR3 is TGTGCCACCAGCGGGACCCTAGCGTCGACCTACAATGAGCAGTTCTTC. Amino acids: CATSGTLASTYNEQFF. The chain has TRBV15 and TRBJ2-1; the D gene is possibly TRBD2 (6 bases). V was trimmed by 5 bases and J by 2 bases, leaving 16 bases between them. The CDR3 has 16 residues. From germline, CDR1 is LNHNV and CDR2 YYDKDF (reference sequence).